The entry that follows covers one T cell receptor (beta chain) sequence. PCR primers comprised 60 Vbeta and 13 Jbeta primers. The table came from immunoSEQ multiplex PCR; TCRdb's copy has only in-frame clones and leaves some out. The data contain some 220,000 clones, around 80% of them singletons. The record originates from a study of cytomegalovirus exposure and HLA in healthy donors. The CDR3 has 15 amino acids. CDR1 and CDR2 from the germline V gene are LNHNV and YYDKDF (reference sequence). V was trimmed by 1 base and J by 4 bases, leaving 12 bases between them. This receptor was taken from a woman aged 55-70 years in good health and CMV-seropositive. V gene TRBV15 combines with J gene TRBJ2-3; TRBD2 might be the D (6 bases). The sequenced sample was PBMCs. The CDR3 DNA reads TGTGCCACCAGCAGAGGGGGGGTGGGGTCAGATACGCAGTATTTT. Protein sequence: CATSRGGVGSDTQYF.